Given below is one TCR beta chain in context. The antigen is undetermined. The CDR3 totals 16 residues. Trimming shortened V by 0 bases and J by 5 bases, and 16 bases separated the two germline ends. Germline V gene sequence: CDR1 MNHEY, CDR2 SVGEGT. These data belong to a study of T cell repertoires in cytomegalovirus infection. Notes on the study in general: Cumulative public TCR beta family frequency identified carriers of CMV plus the relevant HLA. HLA-C-restricted TCR beta clonotypes specific for CMV led the ex vivo response.

TCRdb re-called the reads with MiXCR, one entry per CDR3 protein. The sample records more than 150,000 distinct CDR3 sequences, about 15% being singletons. The rearrangement links TRBV6-2 or TRBV6-3 to TRBJ1-1; D perhaps matches TRBD1 (5 bases). The sample consisted of CD8+ T cells from PBMCs. The sequence derives from a human donor in good health (CMV status not recorded). Some clones in this sample may be carry-over from other donors' samples. This CDR3 reads CASSYSVVAGGTEAFF. The CDR3 nucleotides read TGTGCCAGCAGTTACTCGGTCGTTGCGGGGGGGACTGAAGCTTTCTTT.